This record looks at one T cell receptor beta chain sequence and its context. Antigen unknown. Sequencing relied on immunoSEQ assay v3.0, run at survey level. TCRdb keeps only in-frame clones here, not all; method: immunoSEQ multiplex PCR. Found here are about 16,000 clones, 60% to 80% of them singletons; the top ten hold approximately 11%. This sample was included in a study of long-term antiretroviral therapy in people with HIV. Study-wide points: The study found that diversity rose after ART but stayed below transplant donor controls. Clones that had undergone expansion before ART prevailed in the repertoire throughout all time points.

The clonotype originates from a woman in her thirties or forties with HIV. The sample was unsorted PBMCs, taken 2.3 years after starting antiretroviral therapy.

CDR3 amino acids: CASRILAGERSNEQFF. The CDR3 DNA follows: TGTGCCAGCAGGATTTTAGCGGGAGAGAGGTCCAATGAGCAGTTCTTC. The chain links TRBV2 to TRBJ2-1, with TRBD2 identical over 9 bases. This CDR3 spans 16 amino acids. Germline V CDR1 and CDR2: SNHLY, FYNNEI. The J segment lost 6 bases and the V segment lost 6 bases, leaving 12 bases of the junction unmatched.